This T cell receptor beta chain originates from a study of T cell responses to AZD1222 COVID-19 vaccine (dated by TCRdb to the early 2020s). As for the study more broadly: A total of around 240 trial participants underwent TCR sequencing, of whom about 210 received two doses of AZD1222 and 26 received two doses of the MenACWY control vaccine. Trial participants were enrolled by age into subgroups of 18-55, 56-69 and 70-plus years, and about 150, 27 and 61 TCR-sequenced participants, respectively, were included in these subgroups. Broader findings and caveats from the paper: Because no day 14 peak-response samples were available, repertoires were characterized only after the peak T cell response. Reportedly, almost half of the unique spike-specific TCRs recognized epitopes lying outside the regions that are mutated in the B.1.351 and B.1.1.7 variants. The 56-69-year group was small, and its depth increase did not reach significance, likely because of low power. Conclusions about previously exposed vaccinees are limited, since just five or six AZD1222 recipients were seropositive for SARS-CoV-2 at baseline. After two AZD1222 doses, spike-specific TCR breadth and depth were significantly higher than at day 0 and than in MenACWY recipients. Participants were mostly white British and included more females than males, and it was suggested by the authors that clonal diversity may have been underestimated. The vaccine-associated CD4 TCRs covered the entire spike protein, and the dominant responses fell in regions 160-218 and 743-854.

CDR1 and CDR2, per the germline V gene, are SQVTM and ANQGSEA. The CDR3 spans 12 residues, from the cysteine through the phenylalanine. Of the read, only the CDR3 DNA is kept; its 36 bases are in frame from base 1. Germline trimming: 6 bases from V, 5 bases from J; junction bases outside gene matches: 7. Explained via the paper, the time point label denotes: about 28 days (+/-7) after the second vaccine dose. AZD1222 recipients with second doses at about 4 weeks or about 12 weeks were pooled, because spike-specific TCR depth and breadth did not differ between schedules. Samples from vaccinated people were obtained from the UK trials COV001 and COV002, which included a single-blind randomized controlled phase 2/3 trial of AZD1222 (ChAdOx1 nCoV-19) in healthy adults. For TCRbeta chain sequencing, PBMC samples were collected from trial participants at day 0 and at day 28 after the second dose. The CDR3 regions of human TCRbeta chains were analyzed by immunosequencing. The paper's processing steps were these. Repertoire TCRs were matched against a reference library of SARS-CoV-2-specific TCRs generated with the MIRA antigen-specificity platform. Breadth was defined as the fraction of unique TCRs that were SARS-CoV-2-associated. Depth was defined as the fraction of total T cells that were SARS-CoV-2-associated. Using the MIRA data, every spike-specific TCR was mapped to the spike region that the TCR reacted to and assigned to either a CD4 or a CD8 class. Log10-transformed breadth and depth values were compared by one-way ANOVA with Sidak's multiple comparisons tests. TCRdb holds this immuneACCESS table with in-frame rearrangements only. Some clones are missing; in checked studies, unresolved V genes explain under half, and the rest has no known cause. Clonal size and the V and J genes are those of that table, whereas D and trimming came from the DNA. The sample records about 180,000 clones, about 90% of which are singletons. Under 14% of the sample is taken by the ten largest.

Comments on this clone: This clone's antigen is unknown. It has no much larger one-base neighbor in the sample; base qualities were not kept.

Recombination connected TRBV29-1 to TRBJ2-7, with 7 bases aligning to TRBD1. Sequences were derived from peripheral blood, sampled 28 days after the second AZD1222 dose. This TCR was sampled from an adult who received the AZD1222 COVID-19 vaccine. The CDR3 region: CSVEKGADEQYF. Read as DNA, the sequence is TGCAGCGTCGAGAAGGGGGCGGACGAGCAGTACTTC.